This TCR beta chain was captured by sequencing in a study of blood T cell repertoires in COVID-19. Clones were read by immunoSEQ multiplex PCR, and TCRdb kept only the in-frame ones, dropping some. In the table there are about 97,000 clones, approximately 90% of which are singletons. The CDR3 loop spans 15 amino acids. The V segment lost 3 bases and the J segment 2 bases; nucleotides outside the gene matches: 5. Looked up from germline, CDR1 is SGHNT and CDR2 is YYREEE (reference sequence). The TCR comes from a human donor in a cohort sampled during active COVID-19. The chain carries TRBV5-4 and TRBJ1-2; 9 nucleotides line up with TRBD1. The material sequenced was peripheral blood. The CDR3 region has the DNA TGTGCCAGCAGCTCCACCGGACAGGGGAACTATGGCTACACCTTC. Translation: CASSSTGQGNYGYTF.